This T cell receptor beta chain is drawn from a study of T cell changes during pregnancy in multiple sclerosis (dated by TCRdb to between 2018 and 2021). For the wider study: Changes in the T cell repertoire over the course of pregnancy were examined in this study in women with multiple sclerosis.

Library prep was done by the immunoSEQ multiplex PCR assay. TCRdb mirrors the immuneACCESS table, restricted to in-frame sequences. Some clones are absent from its copies; in checked studies, under half trace to an unresolved V gene, and the reason for the others is unknown. The sample table contains about 40,000 clones; only one count was recorded for roughly 90% of them. The ten biggest clones cover 1.4% of the sample. V and J lose 10 bases and 2 bases, and a span of 17 bases separates them. Sequences SNHLY (CDR1) and FYNNEI (CDR2) are obtained from the germline V gene. The CDR3 covers 14 residues, taking in both the cysteine and the phenylalanine. Of all the DNA, just the CDR3 is kept, 42 bases in frame from base 1. About this clone: Its specific antigen is unknown. No much larger clonotype is one base removed from it; base qualities were not supplied.

Here the chain combines TRBV2 and TRBJ2-5; the D gene assignment is perhaps TRBD1 or TRBD2, with each matching 5 bases. The sample comprised PBMCs (not recorded whether the cells were cultured). The TCR comes from a female donor with multiple sclerosis, enrolled in a pregnancy study. The CDR3 protein is CATPGRDGQETQYF. The base sequence is TGTGCCACCCCCGGACGGGACGGTCAAGAGACCCAGTACTTC.